The entry below gives a single TCR beta chain sequence along with its context. Antigen specificity is unknown. There are 12 residues in the CDR3. With 4 bases removed from V and 5 bases from J, the gap between germline ends came to 10 bases. Germline V lookup: CDR1 SGHNT, CDR2 YYREEE (reference sequence). This sample stems from a study of glioma-infiltrating T cells. Study-wide findings and caveats: Tissue and blood shared very few CDR3 sequences.

The iRepertoire nested amplicon-rescue multiplex PCR amplified TCR alpha and beta CDR3s from RNA. Tissue mRNA or PBMC total RNA, roughly 85-450 ng, went into one-step reverse transcription and amplification. TCRdb ran MiXCR on the multiplex PCR reads and lists one entry per CDR3 protein. The sample yields approximately 120,000 distinct CDR3 sequences, 20% to 25% seen once. Sequences were obtained from glioma tissue, nonneoplastic brain tissue, or PBMCs (not recorded which). The gene calls are TRBV5-4 and TRBJ2-7; D call uncertain. The clonotype originates from a human donor with low-grade glioma or glioblastoma, undergoing nonglioma brain surgery, or in good health (not recorded which). The DNA for the CDR3 is TGTGCCAGCAGCCGGACGTCCGACGAGCAGTACTTC. Its protein is CASSRTSDEQYF.